The clone carrying this T cell receptor (beta chain) was detected only once. Its specificity is not known. Generated by immunoSEQ multiplex PCR, the TCRdb table keeps only in-frame clones and is missing some. The data show about 130,000 clones, 89% seen once. This specimen comes from a study of T cell responses to AZD1222 COVID-19 vaccine. The study, taken as a whole, reports: Sampled repertoires all dated from after the peak T cell response. White British donors predominated, females outnumbered males, and clonal diversity was possibly underestimated. Reports say nearly half of spike-specific TCRs go after unmutated variant regions.

Germline V gives CDR1 SGHNT, CDR2 YENEEA. The CDR3 spans 15 residues. Trimming took off 5 bases at V and 4 bases at J, with 15 bases between the two ends. The chain joins TRBV11-3 to TRBJ2-1, with D possibly being TRBD2 (6 bases). This sample comprised peripheral blood, obtained on day 0 of AZD1222 vaccination. This receptor was taken from an adult in good health. This chain's CDR3 is CASSLTGGTYNEQFF. The CDR3 coding sequence is TGTGCCAGCAGCCTGACTGGGGGGACTTACAATGAGCAGTTCTTC.